The rows below give T cell receptor beta chains drawn from one sample of a study of blood T cells in healthy people across ages. From the 5' RACE reads, TCRdb called clonotypes with MiXCR, one entry per CDR3 protein. Of some 1,500,000 distinct CDR3 sequences in the sample, approximately 43% are singletons; the top ten hold over 3.5%. The sample was blood. These receptors came from a woman aged 18-29 years in good health. Both conserved end residues are part of each CDR3. The D gene is left open where the match is weak. Expanded clones get a size class; other rows say once, few or many, or leave the size out.

clone_size: NA; d_call: NA; j_call: TRBJ2-7; v_call: TRBV20-1; cdr3_nt: TGCAGTGCCCCGGGACGAGACCAGCAGTACTTC; cdr3_aa: CSAPGRDQQYF
clone_size: NA; d_call: TRBD1; j_call: TRBJ2-7; v_call: TRBV7-7; cdr3_nt: TGTGCTAGCAGCTCGGGACAGGGTACTAACGAGCAGTACTTC; cdr3_aa: CASSSGQGTNEQYF
clone_size: NA; d_call: NA; j_call: TRBJ2-3; v_call: TRBV9; cdr3_nt: TGTGCCAGCCCGGCGGAGGGGACAGATACGCAGTATTTT; cdr3_aa: CASPAEGTDTQYF
clone_size: many; d_call: NA; j_call: TRBJ2-3; v_call: TRBV4-2; cdr3_nt: TGTGCCAGCAGCCAAGGGGGACCCCGCACAGATACGCAGTATTTT; cdr3_aa: CASSQGGPRTDTQYF
clone_size: once; d_call: TRBD1; j_call: TRBJ2-6; v_call: TRBV18; cdr3_nt: TGTGCCAGCAGCGTAGCGGACAGGGGGCCCGGGGCCAACGTCCTGACTTTC; cdr3_aa: CASSVADRGPGANVLTF
clone_size: NA; d_call: NA; j_call: TRBJ1-5; v_call: TRBV7-2; cdr3_nt: TGTGCCAGCAGCTTATTAGCTACAGTCAATCAGCCCCAGCATTTT; cdr3_aa: CASSLLATVNQPQHF
clone_size: once; d_call: TRBD1; j_call: TRBJ1-6; v_call: TRBV7-2; cdr3_nt: TGTGCCAGCAGCTTAGCGGCCGTGGGACAGACCAATTCACCCCTCCACTTT; cdr3_aa: CASSLAAVGQTNSPLHF
clone_size: NA; d_call: TRBD1; j_call: TRBJ1-3; v_call: TRBV5-1; cdr3_nt: TGCGCCAGCAGCGGCGGGACAGAGGGAAACACCATATATTTT; cdr3_aa: CASSGGTEGNTIYF
clone_size: NA; d_call: NA; j_call: TRBJ1-5; v_call: TRBV6-5; cdr3_nt: TGTGCCAGCCGACAGTTCCTTAATCAGCCCCAGCATTTT; cdr3_aa: CASRQFLNQPQHF
clone_size: NA; d_call: NA; j_call: TRBJ1-5; v_call: TRBV21-1; cdr3_nt: TGTGCCAGCAGCAAAGTTGGTGACAGGGTAGGCAATCAGCCCCAGCATTTT; cdr3_aa: CASSKVGDRVGNQPQHF
clone_size: NA; d_call: NA; j_call: TRBJ2-5; v_call: TRBV13; cdr3_nt: TGTGCCAGCAGGTCTGCGGCGGAAGAGACCCAGTACTTC; cdr3_aa: CASRSAAEETQYF
clone_size: NA; d_call: NA; j_call: TRBJ1-2; v_call: TRBV5-5; cdr3_nt: TGTGCCAGCACCCAGATAAATTTTAACTATGGCTACACCTTC; cdr3_aa: CASTQINFNYGYTF
clone_size: NA; d_call: NA; j_call: TRBJ1-5; v_call: TRBV6-1; cdr3_nt: TGTGCCAGCAGGGACTACGGATCGGGAGGACAGCCCCAGCATTTT; cdr3_aa: CASRDYGSGGQPQHF
clone_size: NA; d_call: NA; j_call: TRBJ2-7; v_call: TRBV19; cdr3_nt: TGTGCCAGTAGTACCAGGGACCCCGGGGCCTACGAGCAGTACTTC; cdr3_aa: CASSTRDPGAYEQYF
clone_size: NA; d_call: NA; j_call: TRBJ2-3; v_call: TRBV7-2; cdr3_nt: TGTGCCAGCAGCCAAGAGGCGGGATACACAGATACGCAGTATTTT; cdr3_aa: CASSQEAGYTDTQYF
clone_size: NA; d_call: TRBD2; j_call: TRBJ2-3; v_call: TRBV4-1; cdr3_nt: TGCGCCAGCAGCCAAGATTTAGCGGGGGGGCAAGATACGCAGTATTTT; cdr3_aa: CASSQDLAGGQDTQYF
clone_size: NA; d_call: NA; j_call: TRBJ1-2; v_call: TRBV12-3/TRBV12-4; cdr3_nt: TGTGCCAGCAGCCGGTACAGTCACTATGGCTACACCTTC; cdr3_aa: CASSRYSHYGYTF
clone_size: few; d_call: TRBD1; j_call: TRBJ1-4; v_call: TRBV24-1; cdr3_nt: TGTGCCACCAGTGACCCGCGGACAGGCGATGAAAAACTGTTTTTT; cdr3_aa: CATSDPRTGDEKLFF
clone_size: NA; d_call: TRBD2; j_call: TRBJ2-5; v_call: TRBV9; cdr3_nt: TGTGCCAGCAGCTCAAGACTAGCGAGCAATGAGCAGTACTTC; cdr3_aa: CASSSRLASNEQYF
clone_size: few; d_call: TRBD1; j_call: TRBJ1-4; v_call: TRBV25-1; cdr3_nt: TGTGCCAGCAGTGAAGGCACAGGGGTGGCTGAAAAACTGTTTTTT; cdr3_aa: CASSEGTGVAEKLFF
clone_size: NA; d_call: TRBD2; j_call: TRBJ2-1; v_call: TRBV9; cdr3_nt: TGTGCCAGCAGCGTAGCGGCTAGCGGGGGGCTGAGCTCCTACAATGAGCAGTTCTTC; cdr3_aa: CASSVAASGGLSSYNEQFF
clone_size: many; d_call: NA; j_call: TRBJ2-6; v_call: TRBV7-6; cdr3_nt: TGTGCCAGCAGCTTAATTAGCCGCTCTGGGGCCAACGTCCTGACTTTC; cdr3_aa: CASSLISRSGANVLTF
clone_size: NA; d_call: TRBD1; j_call: TRBJ2-3; v_call: TRBV7-2; cdr3_nt: TGTGCCAGCAGCTCTCCCCGGGACAGGTCCCACACAGATACGCAGTATTTT; cdr3_aa: CASSSPRDRSHTDTQYF
clone_size: NA; d_call: TRBD2; j_call: TRBJ2-5; v_call: TRBV4-2; cdr3_nt: TGTGCCAGCAGCGCTCGACTAGCGGGGGGGGGTAATGAGCAGTACTTC; cdr3_aa: CASSARLAGGGNEQYF
clone_size: few; d_call: TRBD1; j_call: TRBJ1-1; v_call: TRBV5-1; cdr3_nt: TGCGCCAGCAGCAGCTACAGGGGTAACACTGAAGCTTTCTTT; cdr3_aa: CASSSYRGNTEAFF
clone_size: NA; d_call: NA; j_call: TRBJ1-5; v_call: TRBV7-9; cdr3_nt: TGTGCCAGCAGCTTAGATCAGGGGTACGAGCATTTT; cdr3_aa: CASSLDQGYEHF
clone_size: few; d_call: TRBD2; j_call: TRBJ2-7; v_call: TRBV6-2/TRBV6-3; cdr3_nt: TGTGCCAGCAGTTATTCCCCCTACTTTGCGGGAGAATCCTACGAGCAGTACTTC; cdr3_aa: CASSYSPYFAGESYEQYF
clone_size: few; d_call: NA; j_call: TRBJ2-1; v_call: TRBV7-2; cdr3_nt: TGTGCCAGCAACCATCAGGGGCTTTACTCCTACAATGAGCAGTTCTTC; cdr3_aa: CASNHQGLYSYNEQFF
clone_size: few; d_call: NA; j_call: TRBJ2-3; v_call: TRBV25-1; cdr3_nt: TGTGCCAGCAGTGATGGCAGGGCCACCTACACAGATACGCAGTATTTT; cdr3_aa: CASSDGRATYTDTQYF
clone_size: NA; d_call: NA; j_call: TRBJ1-1; v_call: TRBV28; cdr3_nt: TGTGCCAGCAGACAGGACCCACTCCCTGAAGCTTTCTTT; cdr3_aa: CASRQDPLPEAFF
clone_size: NA; d_call: TRBD1; j_call: TRBJ1-5; v_call: TRBV6-5; cdr3_nt: TGTGCCAGCAGGGAACCGGGACAGCCGACCGGGCCCCAGCATTTT; cdr3_aa: CASREPGQPTGPQHF
clone_size: NA; d_call: NA; j_call: TRBJ2-5; v_call: TRBV7-9; cdr3_nt: TGTGCCAGCAGCTTACCCCCTCCGAGAAAAGAGACCCAGTACTTC; cdr3_aa: CASSLPPPRKETQYF
clone_size: NA; d_call: NA; j_call: TRBJ2-5; v_call: TRBV7-9; cdr3_nt: TGTGCCAGCAGCATTGGCGGGACAGTGAAAGAGACCCAGTACTTC; cdr3_aa: CASSIGGTVKETQYF
clone_size: NA; d_call: NA; j_call: TRBJ2-2; v_call: TRBV12-3/TRBV12-4; cdr3_nt: TGTGCCAGCAGTTTCTGGCCCGGCACTGCGAACACCGGGGAGCTGTTTTTT; cdr3_aa: CASSFWPGTANTGELFF
clone_size: once; d_call: NA; j_call: TRBJ2-1; v_call: TRBV4-2; cdr3_nt: TGTGCCAGCAGCCAAGAGGGCCGGGGGTTCTACAATGAGCAGTTCTTC; cdr3_aa: CASSQEGRGFYNEQFF
clone_size: NA; d_call: NA; j_call: TRBJ2-1; v_call: TRBV2; cdr3_nt: TGTGCCAGCAGTGAAAACCTGCCTTCAATAGTCAATGAGCAGTTCTTC; cdr3_aa: CASSENLPSIVNEQFF
clone_size: few; d_call: NA; j_call: TRBJ1-2; v_call: TRBV4-3; cdr3_nt: TGCGCCAGCAGCCAAGTACCTAACTATGGCTACACCTTC; cdr3_aa: CASSQVPNYGYTF
clone_size: NA; d_call: TRBD1; j_call: TRBJ1-4; v_call: TRBV12-3/TRBV12-4; cdr3_nt: TGTGCCAGCAGTCCCGGACAGGGAAAACTGTTTTTT; cdr3_aa: CASSPGQGKLFF
clone_size: NA; d_call: NA; j_call: TRBJ2-5; v_call: TRBV25-1; cdr3_nt: TGTGCCAGCAGTCAAGGGACCGTGGAGGAGACCCAGTACTTC; cdr3_aa: CASSQGTVEETQYF
clone_size: NA; d_call: TRBD1; j_call: TRBJ2-1; v_call: TRBV4-1; cdr3_nt: TGCGCCAGCAGCTTTGGGACAGGGGCCTCCTACGAGCAGTTCTTC; cdr3_aa: CASSFGTGASYEQFF
clone_size: NA; d_call: NA; j_call: TRBJ2-5; v_call: TRBV12-3/TRBV12-4; cdr3_nt: TGTGCCAGCACCTCCAGTGGTTTCGGCTACAATGAGCAGTACTTC; cdr3_aa: CASTSSGFGYNEQYF
clone_size: few; d_call: NA; j_call: TRBJ1-6; v_call: TRBV27; cdr3_nt: TGTGCCAGCAGACCAGGAAGAGGGGTTTCACCCCTCCACTTT; cdr3_aa: CASRPGRGVSPLHF
clone_size: NA; d_call: NA; j_call: TRBJ2-5; v_call: TRBV12-3/TRBV12-4; cdr3_nt: TGTGCCAGCAGTGTCTTCGGAACCCAAGAGACCCAGTACTTC; cdr3_aa: CASSVFGTQETQYF
clone_size: NA; d_call: NA; j_call: TRBJ2-2; v_call: TRBV4-1; cdr3_nt: TGCGCCACCCAGTGGGGGTCCGACACCGGGGAGCTGTTTTTT; cdr3_aa: CATQWGSDTGELFF
clone_size: few; d_call: NA; j_call: TRBJ1-2; v_call: TRBV4-1; cdr3_nt: TGCGCCAGCAGCCAACACACAAGCTGGGGCTACACCTTC; cdr3_aa: CASSQHTSWGYTF
clone_size: few; d_call: TRBD2; j_call: TRBJ2-3; v_call: TRBV20-1; cdr3_nt: TGCAGTGCTACTAGCGGGGGCGCAAGCACAGATACGCAGTATTTT; cdr3_aa: CSATSGGASTDTQYF
clone_size: few; d_call: NA; j_call: TRBJ2-5; v_call: TRBV7-2; cdr3_nt: TGTGCCAGCAGCTTAGAAGGGGCAGTAGAGACCCAGTACTTC; cdr3_aa: CASSLEGAVETQYF
clone_size: NA; d_call: NA; j_call: TRBJ2-2; v_call: TRBV12-3/TRBV12-4; cdr3_nt: TGTGCCAGCAGTTCGACGATGGCGTGGAGCGGGGAGCTGTTTTTT; cdr3_aa: CASSSTMAWSGELFF
clone_size: NA; d_call: TRBD2; j_call: TRBJ2-1; v_call: TRBV5-1; cdr3_nt: TGCGCCAGCAGCGGACTAGCGGTCTCCTACAATGAGCAGTTCTTC; cdr3_aa: CASSGLAVSYNEQFF
clone_size: few; d_call: NA; j_call: TRBJ1-5; v_call: TRBV20-1; cdr3_nt: TGCAGTGCTAGAGATTGGCCAGCTAGCAATCAGCCCCAGCATTTT; cdr3_aa: CSARDWPASNQPQHF
clone_size: many; d_call: NA; j_call: TRBJ2-2; v_call: TRBV3-1; cdr3_nt: TGTGCCAGCAGCCCAAAGATGTACACCGGGGAGCTGTTTTTT; cdr3_aa: CASSPKMYTGELFF
clone_size: NA; d_call: TRBD1; j_call: TRBJ1-2; v_call: TRBV7-2; cdr3_nt: TGTGCCAGCAGCTTAATGGGACAGGGAGGAGGCTACACCTTC; cdr3_aa: CASSLMGQGGGYTF
clone_size: once; d_call: TRBD1; j_call: TRBJ2-5; v_call: TRBV7-8; cdr3_nt: TGTGCCAGCAGCTACGCAAGCTTCCAGACAGGGAAAGAGACCCAGTACTTC; cdr3_aa: CASSYASFQTGKETQYF
clone_size: few; d_call: NA; j_call: TRBJ1-2; v_call: TRBV25-1; cdr3_nt: TGTGCCAGCAGTGTTGTAGGCTATGGCTACACCTTC; cdr3_aa: CASSVVGYGYTF